This TCR beta chain was identified in a study of response to subunit inactivated influenza vaccine (dated 2018 in TCRdb). Regarding the research as a whole: To follow how T cells responded to a trivalent subunit inactivated influenza vaccine, the researchers relied on deep quantitative profiling of the T cell receptor repertoire.

A remark on this clonotype: No antigen is known for it. Nothing much larger sits one base from this clone, and base qualities are not available.

Receptor libraries were prepared by RT-PCR. The sequencing machine was an Illumina HiSeq 2500. Through fastp at Q25 and MiXCR, TCRdb rebuilt clones from the public reads, retaining in-frame beta chains. CDR3 protein sequences are deduplicated, and each keeps its most common genes and DNA. In this sample the table shows under 200,000 distinct CDR3 sequences, 12% of which occur a single time. The ten largest account for approximately 30% of the sample. The CDR3 holds 14 amino acids from the cysteine to the phenylalanine. The DNA shown is the 42-base CDR3, in frame from base 1. From the germline V gene, CDR1 is KGHDR and CDR2 is SFDVKD. V is shortened by 5 bases, J by 6 bases, and the region joining them spans 13 bases. Overall results and qualifications from the work: According to the authors, only a limited number of new T cells may be recruited by each seasonal influenza vaccination.

In addition, the sample was reused for a study of T cells expressing NK-cell markers. The second paper states: TCR beta cDNA libraries were made by 5'RACE template switching that added a universal primer site and unique molecular identifiers. In sorted CD3+CD56+NKG2C+, CD3+CD56+NKG2C- and CD3+CD56-NKG2C+ T-cell subsets from 8 or 9 donors, TCR beta-chain repertoires were profiled. Among the eight sequenced donors, only one was HCMV-seronegative, while the other seven were HCMV-seropositive. To restrict sorting to alphabetaTCR-expressing T cells, an anti-gammadeltaTCR antibody was added in several experiments. In roughly six donors, the dominant CD3+CD56+NKG2C+ clonotypes ranked among the top 10 CD8+ clonotypes, making up roughly 1.0-7.5% of CD8+ T cells. Those dominant clonotypes were again the most abundant among CD3+CD56-NKG2C+ cells in several donors, at roughly 25-60.1%. Whether the expanded NKG2C-expressing T cell clones were specific for HCMV antigens was left unclear. The study sequenced eight donors, all healthy volunteers chosen at random: three men and five women. To determine HCMV serostatus, a commercial ELISA kit was used to detect HCMV-specific IgG in serum. Ficoll density gradient centrifugation was used to isolate peripheral blood mononuclear cells from blood. CD4+ and CD8+ T cells were isolated from PBMC by magnetic immunoseparation with Miltenyi isolation kits. cDNA synthesis was primed from the TCR beta constant segment, followed by two successive PCR amplification steps. Libraries were sequenced as 2 x 150 bp reads on Illumina HiSeq 2000/2500, MiSeq or NextSeq. MIGEC was used to demultiplex reads and group reads by UMI, and MiTCR was used to assemble and quantify clonotypes. To remove erroneous sequences, TCR cDNA sequences were retained only when supported by two or more reads. Downstream repertoire analysis used the tcR package, and clonotypes were matched across fractions by CDR3 nucleotide sequence plus V segment. Antigen specificity was annotated against VDJdb with VDJmatch, allowing one amino acid substitution in CDR3.

The specimen comprised CD8+ T cells sorted from PBMCs, sampled approximately 12 days after vaccination. This clonotype was sampled from a man between 50 and 59 years old who received an inactivated influenza vaccine. Donor details come from another sample of the same person, matched by shared clones. This chain joins TRBV24-1 to TRBJ2-1; no confident D gene assignment can be made. The CDR3 region has the sequence CATSVAKWPNEQFF. The DNA reads as follows: TGTGCCACCAGTGTCGCAAAGTGGCCCAATGAGCAGTTCTTC.